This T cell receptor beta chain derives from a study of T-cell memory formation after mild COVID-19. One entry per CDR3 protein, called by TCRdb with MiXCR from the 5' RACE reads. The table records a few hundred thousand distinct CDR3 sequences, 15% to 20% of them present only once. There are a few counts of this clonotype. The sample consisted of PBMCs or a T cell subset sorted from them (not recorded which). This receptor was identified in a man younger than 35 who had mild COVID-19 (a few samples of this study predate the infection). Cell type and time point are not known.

DNA of the CDR3: TGCAGTGCTGAAACGACAGGAGATATGAACACTGAAGCTTTCTTT. It translates to CSAETTGDMNTEAFF. The genes are TRBV20-1 and TRBJ1-1, with D possibly matching TRBD1 (6 bases). Germline loops: CDR1 DFQATT, CDR2 SNEGSKA (reference sequence). The CDR3 extends over 15 amino acids. V was trimmed by 5 bases and J by 0 bases, leaving 16 bases between them.